These T cell receptor beta chains were read from a single sample in a study of T cell responses to AZD1222 COVID-19 vaccine. TCRdb keeps only in-frame clones here, not all; method: immunoSEQ multiplex PCR. The sample shows roughly 180,000 clones, roughly nine tenths of them seen only once. The sequencing here drew on peripheral blood, taken 28 days after the second AZD1222 dose. The receptors were gathered from an adult who received the AZD1222 COVID-19 vaccine. Each CDR3 is given with its conserved first and last residue. A D gene is named only where the DNA matches it firmly. Size is omitted from some rows. Given values are once, few, many or a class for expanded clones.

clone size: -; D gene: TRBD1; V gene: TRBV12-3/TRBV12-4; CDR3 length: 13; J gene: TRBJ1-2; CDR3 protein: CASTLRGYYGYTF; CDR3 DNA: TGTGCCAGCACCCTCAGGGGGTACTATGGCTACACCTTC
clone size: -; D gene: TRBD1; V gene: TRBV6-5; CDR3 length: 16; J gene: TRBJ2-4; CDR3 protein: CASSYVTGGAKNIQYF; CDR3 DNA: TGTGCCAGCAGTTATGTGACAGGGGGAGCCAAAAACATTCAGTACTTC
clone size: -; D gene: -; V gene: TRBV28; CDR3 length: 13; J gene: TRBJ1-5; CDR3 protein: CASSRTGHQPQHF; CDR3 DNA: TGTGCCAGCAGCCGAACAGGGCATCAGCCCCAGCATTTT
clone size: -; D gene: TRBD2; V gene: TRBV3-1/TRBV3-2; CDR3 length: 16; J gene: TRBJ2-7; CDR3 protein: CASSQTRLAGAYEQYF; CDR3 DNA: TGTGCCAGCAGCCAAACACGACTAGCGGGAGCATACGAGCAGTACTTC
clone size: -; D gene: TRBD2; V gene: TRBV7-9; CDR3 length: 15; J gene: TRBJ2-7; CDR3 protein: CASSFIAGGPYEQYF; CDR3 DNA: TGTGCCAGCAGCTTTATCGCGGGAGGGCCGTACGAGCAGTACTTC
clone size: -; D gene: -; V gene: TRBV5-3; CDR3 length: 13; J gene: TRBJ1-1; CDR3 protein: CARSPRHSIGAFF; CDR3 DNA: TGTGCCAGAAGCCCTAGACACTCCATAGGGGCTTTCTTT
clone size: -; D gene: -; V gene: TRBV21-1; CDR3 length: 18; J gene: TRBJ1-5; CDR3 protein: CASSKARRTGGSNQPQHF; CDR3 DNA: TGTGCCAGCAGCAAAGCCCGAAGGACAGGGGGAAGCAATCAGCCCCAGCATTTT
clone size: few; D gene: -; V gene: TRBV11-3; CDR3 length: 15; J gene: TRBJ2-1; CDR3 protein: CASSSTRTPGNEQFF; CDR3 DNA: TGTGCCAGCAGCTCAACCAGGACCCCTGGGAATGAGCAGTTCTTC
clone size: -; D gene: TRBD2; V gene: TRBV7-3; CDR3 length: 14; J gene: TRBJ2-7; CDR3 protein: CASSSGLAGGEQYF; CDR3 DNA: TGTGCCAGCAGCTCGGGACTAGCGGGAGGGGAGCAGTACTTC
clone size: -; D gene: TRBD1; V gene: TRBV10-3; CDR3 length: 13; J gene: TRBJ2-7; CDR3 protein: CAISTQGVYEQYF; CDR3 DNA: TGTGCCATCAGCACCCAGGGGGTCTACGAGCAGTACTTC
clone size: -; D gene: -; V gene: TRBV15; CDR3 length: 18; J gene: TRBJ1-5; CDR3 protein: CATSRDMAALGSNQPQHF; CDR3 DNA: TGTGCCACCAGCAGAGATATGGCAGCCCTGGGCAGCAATCAGCCCCAGCATTTT
clone size: -; D gene: TRBD2; V gene: TRBV9; CDR3 length: 14; J gene: TRBJ2-7; CDR3 protein: CASSASGGSYEQYF; CDR3 DNA: TGTGCCAGCAGCGCTAGCGGGGGCTCCTACGAGCAGTACTTC
clone size: once; D gene: -; V gene: TRBV27; CDR3 length: 13; J gene: TRBJ2-7; CDR3 protein: CASRKQSSYEQYF; CDR3 DNA: TGTGCCAGCAGAAAACAAAGCTCCTACGAGCAGTACTTC
clone size: -; D gene: TRBD2; V gene: TRBV5-1; CDR3 length: 15; J gene: TRBJ2-7; CDR3 protein: CASSLLAGGTHEQYF; CDR3 DNA: TGCGCCAGCAGCTTACTAGCGGGAGGAACCCACGAGCAGTACTTC
clone size: -; D gene: -; V gene: TRBV19; CDR3 length: 16; J gene: TRBJ1-5; CDR3 protein: CASSMLGYGHDQPQHF; CDR3 DNA: TGTGCCAGTAGTATGCTGGGGTACGGGCACGATCAGCCCCAGCATTTT
clone size: -; D gene: -; V gene: TRBV4-3; CDR3 length: 16; J gene: TRBJ1-2; CDR3 protein: CASSHSLSGEGYGYTF; CDR3 DNA: TGCGCCAGCAGCCATTCTCTCTCGGGGGAGGGCTATGGCTACACCTTC
clone size: -; D gene: -; V gene: TRBV11-3; CDR3 length: 16; J gene: TRBJ2-2; CDR3 protein: CASSSTGWGSRGELFF; CDR3 DNA: TGTGCCAGCAGCTCAACAGGATGGGGGTCTCGCGGGGAGCTGTTTTTT
clone size: -; D gene: -; V gene: TRBV10-3; CDR3 length: 13; J gene: TRBJ2-3; CDR3 protein: CAISAQVTDTQYF; CDR3 DNA: TGTGCCATCAGTGCGCAAGTCACAGATACGCAGTATTTT
clone size: -; D gene: -; V gene: TRBV7-7; CDR3 length: 13; J gene: TRBJ2-5; CDR3 protein: CASSRQVQETQYF; CDR3 DNA: TGTGCTAGCAGCCGACAGGTCCAAGAGACCCAGTACTTC
clone size: -; D gene: TRBD1; V gene: TRBV29-1; CDR3 length: 14; J gene: TRBJ2-7; CDR3 protein: CSAARWDRGYEQYF; CDR3 DNA: TGCAGCGCCGCCCGGTGGGACAGGGGTTACGAGCAGTACTTC
clone size: once; D gene: -; V gene: TRBV11-3; CDR3 length: 17; J gene: TRBJ1-3; CDR3 protein: CASSLDPPGSSGNTIYF; CDR3 DNA: TGTGCCAGCAGCTTAGATCCCCCTGGGAGCTCTGGAAACACCATATATTTT
clone size: -; D gene: -; V gene: TRBV15; CDR3 length: 16; J gene: TRBJ1-5; CDR3 protein: CATSRDDGLPNQPQHF; CDR3 DNA: TGTGCCACCAGCAGAGATGACGGTCTCCCAAATCAGCCCCAGCATTTT
clone size: -; D gene: -; V gene: TRBV7-3; CDR3 length: 13; J gene: TRBJ2-1; CDR3 protein: CASSLRTDNEQFF; CDR3 DNA: TGTGCCAGCAGCTTGCGGACAGACAATGAGCAGTTCTTC
clone size: -; D gene: -; V gene: TRBV2; CDR3 length: 14; J gene: TRBJ1-1; CDR3 protein: CASRRTTDNTEAFF; CDR3 DNA: TGTGCCAGCAGACGAACGACAGATAACACTGAAGCTTTCTTT
clone size: once; D gene: -; V gene: TRBV28; CDR3 length: 14; J gene: TRBJ1-5; CDR3 protein: CASSTGTINQPQHF; CDR3 DNA: TGTGCCAGCAGTACCGGGACAATCAATCAGCCCCAGCATTTT
clone size: -; D gene: -; V gene: TRBV5-4; CDR3 length: 16; J gene: TRBJ2-3; CDR3 protein: CASSDKLTARTDTQYF; CDR3 DNA: TGTGCCAGCAGCGATAAGCTCACAGCCCGCACAGATACGCAGTATTTT